These 13 T cell receptor beta chains originate from one sample sequenced in a study of control samples from healthy donors and cancer patients. Assay used: immunoSEQ multiplex PCR; TCRdb lists only in-frame clones, some missing. This sample yields about 170,000 clones, of which 80% to 95% are seen a single time; about 4% belongs to the top ten. The material sequenced was blood. These receptors all come from a woman aged 55-70 years in good health.

Only a few counts were recorded for this clone. This rearrangement joins TRBV7-2 to TRBJ1-1; D not certain. The length of the CDR3 is 11 residues. Looked up from germline, CDR1 is SGHTA and CDR2 is FQGNSA. The germline V and J ends were trimmed by 4 bases and 8 bases, with 8 bases remaining between them. CDR3 in DNA: TGTGCCAGCAGCTCCTACTTCGAAGCTTTCTTT. Translation gives CASSSYFEAFF.

The CDR3 region has the DNA TGTGCCTGGAGGACGGACCATAATGAAAAACTGTTTTTT. Its translation: CAWRTDHNEKLFF. The chain is built from TRBV30 and TRBJ1-4; D not certain. The V end was cut by 3 bases, the J end by 4 bases, with 9 bases between. The germline V gene encodes CDR1 GTSNPN and CDR2 SVGIG (reference sequence). This CDR3 contains 13 residues.

This clone was picked up a small number of times. The chain is built from TRBV6-2 or TRBV6-3 and TRBJ2-3, with a possible D match to TRBD2 (6 bases). V was trimmed by 5 bases and J by 5 bases, leaving 17 bases between them. The CDR3 totals 15 residues. Germline V gene data show CDR1 as MNHEY and CDR2 as SVGEGT. Here the CDR3 DNA reads TGTGCCAGCAGTCCCATCTACGGGGAGGAAGATACGCAGTATTTT. Translating it yields CASSPIYGEEDTQYF.

The CDR3 region is CASSYLAGQGRYGYTF. The CDR3 DNA sequence: TGTGCCAGCAGTTACCTGGCCGGGCAGGGTCGTTATGGCTACACCTTC. The chain is built from TRBV6-5 and TRBJ1-2, with D maybe TRBD1 (5 bases). The CDR3 covers 16 residues. Germline loops: CDR1 MNHEY, CDR2 SVGAGI. With 2 bases removed from V and 5 bases from J, the gap between germline ends came to 18 bases.

The chain links TRBV27 to TRBJ2-2, with TRBD2 matching over 7 bases. J lost 0 bases, V lost 4 bases, and 11 bases had no gene match. In germline, CDR1 is MNHEY, CDR2 SMNVEV (reference sequence). This CDR3 region has 18 residues. CDR3 residues: CASSSFLAAGTNTGELFF. The CDR3 bases are TGTGCCAGCAGTTCTTTTCTAGCGGCGGGAACGAACACCGGGGAGCTGTTTTTT.

This chain joins TRBV29-1 and TRBJ1-2, with D unclear. This CDR3 contains 13 residues. The V end was cut by 0 bases, the J end by 1 base, with 6 bases between. From germline, CDR1 is SQVTM and CDR2 ANQGSEA. The CDR3 sequence is CSVEEAVNYGYTF. CDR3 bases: TGCAGCGTTGAAGAGGCGGTTAACTATGGCTACACCTTC.

The chain recombines TRBV4-2 with TRBJ2-1, with D uncertain. Trimming removed 0 bases from V and 5 bases from J, with 20 bases in between. This CDR3 comprises 18 residues. Germline lookup yields CDR1 LGHNA and CDR2 YNFKEQ. The CDR3 loop is CASSQDLTPVGRNNEQFF. The CDR3 DNA follows: TGTGCCAGCAGCCAAGATCTAACACCGGTAGGTCGAAACAATGAGCAGTTCTTC.

The gene calls are TRBV7-2 and TRBJ2-1, with 8 bases fitting TRBD1. After removal of 3 bases from V and 6 bases from J, the junction contained 1 base not matched to a gene. Germline-derived CDR1 and CDR2 are SGHTA and FQGNSA. This CDR3 region has 13 residues. The CDR3, as DNA: TGTGCCAGCAGCTTCGACAGGGGCAATGAGCAGTTCTTC. As protein: CASSFDRGNEQFF.

The chain recombines TRBV30 with TRBJ1-1; D is perhaps TRBD1 (6 bases). The CDR3 runs to 12 residues. CDR1 is GTSNPN and CDR2 is SVGIG in the germline V gene (reference sequence). The germline V and J ends were trimmed by 3 bases and 3 bases, with 8 bases remaining between them. As DNA, the CDR3 is TGTGCCTGGAGCAGGGGCTACACTGAAGCTTTCTTT. Translated: CAWSRGYTEAFF. Based on the CDR3 plus reference TRBV30 and TRBJ1-1, the full variable domain is SQTIHQWPATLVQPVGSPLSLECTVEGTSNPNLYWYRQAAGRGLQLLFYSVGIGQISSEVPQNLSASRPQDRQFILSSKKLLLSDSGFYLCAWSRGYTEAFFGQGTRLTVV.

The chain has TRBV19 and TRBJ1-3; no clear D. The germline V gene has CDR1 LNHDA and CDR2 SQIVND (reference sequence). This CDR3 region has 16 residues. V was cut by 1 base and J by 0 bases, with 10 bases left in between. CDR3 nucleotides: TGTGCCAGTAGTATAGCATGGGCGACCTCTGGAAACACCATATATTTT. Its protein product is CASSIAWATSGNTIYF. The full variable domain, in which reference TRBV19 and TRBJ1-3 provide the parts outside the CDR3, is DGGITQSPKYLFRKEGQNVTLSCEQNLNHDAMYWYRQDPGQGLRLIYYSQIVNDFQKGDIAEGYSVSREKKESFPLTVTSAQKNPTAFYLCASSIAWATSGNTIYFGEGSWLTVV.

CDR3 in amino acids: CASSTARNYGYTF. The CDR3 DNA reads TGTGCCAGTAGTACGGCCCGTAACTATGGCTACACCTTC. The V and J genes are TRBV19 and TRBJ1-2; no definite D call. The CDR3 is 13 residues long. Germline values: CDR1 LNHDA, CDR2 SQIVND (reference sequence). The ends were cut back, 4 bases at V and 1 base at J, with 7 bases in the middle.

The V gene is TRBV19, the J gene TRBJ1-1; D call uncertain. V was pared by 5 bases and J by 1 base, with 17 bases between. The germline CDR1 and CDR2 sequences are LNHDA and SQIVND (reference sequence). The CDR3 runs 16 residues. The CDR3 reads CASSPLRGAGNTEAFF. For the CDR3, the DNA is TGTGCCAGTAGTCCTCTTCGGGGTGCTGGGAACACTGAAGCTTTCTTT.

This sequence joins TRBV7-9 and TRBJ1-1; perhaps TRBD1 as D (5 bases). The V gene lost 5 bases and the J gene lost 10 bases, with 23 bases spanning the gap. CDR1 SEHNR and CDR2 FQNEAQ come from the germline V gene (reference sequence). This CDR3 spans 15 amino acids. CDR3 region: CASSDQGPAAVLAFF. The CDR3 DNA reads TGTGCCAGCAGCGATCAGGGACCGGCAGCGGTGTTAGCTTTCTTT.